The source of this T cell receptor beta chain is a study of cytomegalovirus exposure and HLA in healthy donors. The PCR contained 60 Vbeta and 13 Jbeta primers. The table came from immunoSEQ multiplex PCR; TCRdb's copy has only in-frame clones and leaves some out. The table lists 120,000 or so clones, less than 80% of them singletons. CDR1 SEHNR and CDR2 FQNEAQ come from the germline V gene (reference sequence). V was pared by 1 base and J by 8 bases, with 4 bases of the junction left unmatched. The CDR3 runs 15 residues. This chain links TRBV7-9 with TRBJ2-6, with 8 bases matching TRBD1. This TCR came from a woman in her fifties or sixties in good health and CMV-seropositive. Sequencing was carried out using PBMCs. CDR3 in DNA: TGTGCCAGCAGCTTAGGGGACAGGACGCCCAACGTCCTGACTTTC. Translating it yields CASSLGDRTPNVLTF.